Shown below are 21 T cell receptor beta chains from a single sample sequenced in a study of PD-L1 blockade in urothelial cancer. Sequenced by immunoSEQ multiplex PCR; TCRdb stores in-frame clones only, minus some. The repertoire consists of 90,000 to 120,000 clones, with 70% to 90% occurring once and the leading ten covering roughly 2.2%. The sample here was PBMCs, taken around atezolizumab (anti-PD-L1) treatment. The source of these receptors is a man aged 45 to 65 with urothelial cancer.

Regarding this clone: This sample includes further DNA sequences coding for the same CDR3. The rearrangement uses TRBV19 and TRBJ1-2, with 7 bases identical to TRBD1. CDR3 length: 12 amino acids. CDR1 and CDR2 from the germline V gene are LNHDA and SQIVND (reference sequence). The J segment lost 5 bases and the V segment lost 8 bases, leaving 5 bases of the junction unmatched. The CDR3 sequence: CASSTGEYGYTF. The CDR3 nucleotides read TGTGCCAGTTCCACAGGGGAGTATGGCTACACCTTC. The full variable domain, with the rest looked up from reference TRBV19 and TRBJ1-2, is DGGITQSPKYLFRKEGQNVTLSCEQNLNHDAMYWYRQDPGQGLRLIYYSQIVNDFQKGDIAEGYSVSREKKESFPLTVTSAQKNPTAFYLCASSTGEYGYTFGSGTRLTVV.

V gene TRBV7-6 combines with J gene TRBJ2-1; the D is unclear. This CDR3 region has 15 residues. Germline CDR1 reads SGHVS; CDR2 reads FNYEAQ. V shed 1 base and J shed 5 bases, with 12 bases lying between them. The CDR3 is CASSLEPVFDNEQFF. In DNA form, the CDR3 reads TGTGCCAGCAGCTTAGAGCCGGTGTTCGACAATGAGCAGTTCTTC.

This clone has only a few counts. The chain combines TRBV5-6 with TRBJ2-2; the match to TRBD2 covers 11 bases. Germline V gives CDR1 SGHDT, CDR2 YYEEEE. The CDR3 length is 16 residues. V lost 0 bases, J lost 7 bases, and 5 bases stayed unmatched. CDR3 nucleotides: TGTGCCAGCAGCTTGGGACTAGCGGGAATGGTCGGGGAGCTGTTTTTT. Translation gives CASSLGLAGMVGELFF.

The rearrangement links TRBV11-2 to TRBJ2-5; TRBD2 matches at 12 bases. The CDR3 is 15 amino acids. The germline V gene encodes CDR1 SGHAT and CDR2 FQNNGV. The V gene end was trimmed by 0 bases and the J gene end by 7 bases; junction bases not matched to a gene: 3. In nucleotides, the CDR3 is TGTGCCAGCAGCTTAGACCTAGCGGGAGGGGGGACCCAGTACTTC. This sequence encodes CASSLDLAGGGTQYF.

This chain joins TRBV27 and TRBJ2-7; D may be TRBD1 (5 bases). Trimming cost V 5 bases and J 1 base, with 12 bases left between them. The CDR3 has 14 amino acids. CDR1 is MNHEY and CDR2 is SMNVEV in the germline V gene (reference sequence). CDR3 protein: CASSLWGSSYEQYF. The CDR3 coding sequence is TGTGCCAGCAGTCTCTGGGGCAGTTCCTACGAGCAGTACTTC.

The chain uses TRBV6-1 and TRBJ1-4; D is perhaps TRBD1 (6 bases). There are 14 residues in the CDR3. V was cut by 6 bases and J by 8 bases, with 16 bases left in between. The germline CDR1 and CDR2 sequences are MNHNS and SASEGT. DNA of the CDR3: TGTGCCAGCAGGAGGGACGCGGGGGGCGAAAAACTGTTTTTT. It specifies CASRRDAGGEKLFF.

The chain couples TRBV6-1 to TRBJ2-6, with D maybe TRBD2 (5 bases). There are 15 residues in the CDR3. V was pared by 6 bases and J by 0 bases, with 9 bases between. CDR1 is MNHNS, CDR2 SASEGT, per germline. Here the CDR3 DNA reads TGTGCCAGCAGAGTGGGGAGCTCTGGGGCCAACGTCCTGACTTTC. It translates to CASRVGSSGANVLTF.

V and J are TRBV25-1 and TRBJ2-3, with TRBD2 matching over 7 bases. CDR1 is MGHDK and CDR2 is SYGVNS in the germline V gene. The CDR3 covers 17 residues. V shed 3 bases and J 6 bases; nucleotides not matched to a gene: 15. CDR3 sequence: CASSDSGGRPGADTQYF. CDR3 DNA sequence: TGTGCCAGCAGTGACTCGGGGGGTAGACCTGGGGCCGATACGCAGTATTTT.

J is TRBJ2-7 and V is TRBV5-3, with 8 bases matching TRBD1. TRBV5-3 is filed as an ORF, its function uncertain. The J segment lost 1 base and the V segment lost 1 base, leaving 4 bases of the junction unmatched. The CDR3 loop spans 15 amino acids. The CDR3 reads CARSLSRQGSYEQYF. DNA for the CDR3: TGTGCCAGAAGCTTGTCGAGACAGGGGTCCTACGAGCAGTACTTC.

The chain employs TRBV7-2 and TRBJ2-3; 9 nucleotides match TRBD2. The CDR3 consists of 18 residues. Germline trimming cut 6 bases from V and 2 bases from J; bases unmatched to any gene: 15. Germline CDR1 is SGHTA and CDR2 is FQGNSA. CDR3 loop: CASSRLPRLAESTDTQYF. DNA for the CDR3: TGTGCCAGCAGTCGTCTTCCGCGACTAGCGGAGTCCACAGATACGCAGTATTTT.

The gene calls are TRBV19 and TRBJ2-5, with TRBD1 as a possible D gene (6 bases). The CDR3 consists of 17 residues. The germline CDR1 and CDR2 sequences are LNHDA and SQIVND (reference sequence). Trimming pared 5 bases from V and 5 bases from J, leaving 24 bases between. CDR3 sequence reads: CASSVSPPGQGVETQYF. The CDR3 nucleotides read TGTGCCAGTAGTGTATCCCCTCCGGGACAAGGGGTGGAGACCCAGTACTTC.

The chain couples TRBV19 to TRBJ2-3; tentative D call: TRBD2 (6 bases). V was trimmed by 9 bases and J by 2 bases, leaving 12 bases between them. CDR3 length: 13 amino acids. The V gene's germline CDR1 is LNHDA and CDR2 SQIVND (reference sequence). This CDR3 is CARARRDTDTQYF. The CDR3 region has the DNA TGTGCCAGGGCTAGGCGGGACACAGATACGCAGTATTTT.

The sample holds a few counts of this clone. The chain is built from TRBV6-6 and TRBJ1-2, with 8 bases matching TRBD1. This CDR3 region has 14 residues. The V and J ends lost 2 bases and 6 bases, in that order; junction bases with no gene match: 5. The germline V gene encodes CDR1 MNHNY and CDR2 SVGAGI (reference sequence). The CDR3 sequence is CASSYRTGSDGYTF. CDR3 DNA sequence: TGTGCCAGCAGTTACCGGACAGGGAGTGATGGCTACACCTTC.

V and J are TRBV9 and TRBJ1-2; D not certain. In germline, CDR1 is SGDLS, CDR2 YYNGEE. The CDR3 has 12 residues. Trimming cost V 0 bases and J 5 bases, with 5 bases left between them. The CDR3 nucleotides read TGTGCCAGCAGCGTAGACGGGTATGGCTACACCTTC. Translated: CASSVDGYGYTF. Full variable domain (rest looked up from reference TRBV9 and TRBJ1-2): DSGVTQTPKHLITATGQRVTLRCSPRSGDLSVYWYQQSLDQGLQFLIQYYNGEERAKGNILERFSAQQFPDLHSELNLSSLELGDSALYFCASSVDGYGYTFGSGTRLTVV.

The V gene is TRBV23-1, the J gene TRBJ1-1, with 7 nucleotides matching TRBD1. TRBV23-1 is known as an ORF, though its function is uncertain. J was trimmed by 1 base and V by 3 bases; bases with no gene match: 8. This CDR3 region has 16 residues. CDR3 sequence reads: CASSQTYRGKNTEAFF. CDR3 sequence (DNA): TGCGCCAGCAGTCAGACCTACAGGGGAAAGAACACTGAAGCTTTCTTT.

This chain joins TRBV7-3 and TRBJ2-6, with TRBD2 matching 7 bases. CDR3 length: 16 residues. CDR1 is SGHTA and CDR2 is FQGTGA in the germline V gene. Trimming at V came to 3 bases and at J to 1 base, leaving 3 bases not matched to a gene. The CDR3 region has the DNA TGTGCCAGCAGCTTGTTGGGGGGGTCTGGGGCCAACGTCCTGACTTTC. Translation gives CASSLLGGSGANVLTF.

This sequence joins TRBV27 and TRBJ2-2; TRBD2 matches 7 bases. CDR3 length: 15 amino acids. Germline values: CDR1 MNHEY, CDR2 SMNVEV (reference sequence). Unmatched junction bases numbered 8, after V lost 3 bases and J lost 7 bases. This CDR3 reads CASSLTSRPSGELFF. CDR3 nucleotide sequence: TGTGCCAGCAGTTTGACTAGCAGGCCCAGCGGGGAGCTGTTTTTT.

The rearrangement uses TRBV7-2 and TRBJ1-2, with TRBD1 matching over 9 bases. The CDR3 loop spans 16 amino acids. The V gene's germline CDR1 is SGHTA and CDR2 FQGNSA. With 4 bases clipped from V and 8 bases from J, the junction kept 14 bases outside the gene matches. The CDR3 loop reads CASSSIRPGTGFGYTF. CDR3 nucleotides: TGTGCCAGCAGCTCTATACGTCCCGGGACAGGGTTCGGCTACACCTTC.

The V gene is TRBV6-4, the J gene TRBJ2-1; TRBD2 matches 9 bases. The CDR3 has 15 amino acids. The germline CDR1 and CDR2 sequences are MRHNA and SNTAGT. The junction had 2 bases not matched to a gene; V was cut back by 3 bases and J by 2 bases. The CDR3 bases are TGTGCCAGCAGTGAGCGGGAGGGAGCCTACAATGAGCAGTTCTTC. Residues: CASSEREGAYNEQFF.

The J gene is TRBJ1-2, the V gene TRBV6-1; the D is unclear. The CDR3 runs 11 residues. Germline V gene sequence: CDR1 MNHNS, CDR2 SASEGT. The CDR3 protein is CATERVYGYTF. CDR3 bases: TGTGCTACAGAGAGGGTCTATGGCTACACCTTC.

This chain links TRBV19 with TRBJ2-3; D possibly corresponds to TRBD1 (6 bases). V lost 4 bases to trimming and J lost 2 bases, with 10 bases between them. This CDR3 is 14 amino acids long. CDR1 is LNHDA and CDR2 is SQIVND in the germline V gene (reference sequence). CDR3 protein: CASSRDTNTDTQYF. For the CDR3, the DNA is TGTGCCAGTAGTAGGGACACCAACACAGATACGCAGTATTTT.